A selection of T cell receptor beta chains follows, all from one sample in a study of beta chain features in type 1 diabetes. The assay was immunoSEQ multiplex PCR, and TCRdb's table has in-frame clones only and misses some. The sample has 120,000 to 150,000 clones, about an eighth seen once. Sample: central memory CD4+ T cells from blood. These TCRs come from a young man with type 1 diabetes. Each CDR3 is given without its conserved first and last residue. Clone size is stated in some rows and not others, as once, few, many or a class when expanded.

V	size	J	CDR3
TRBV9	many	TRBJ2-1	ASSSAPAGEQF
TRBV2	NA	TRBJ1-2	ASSSGTGFVT
TRBV2	few	TRBJ1-1	ASSSARTNTEAF
TRBV10-3	NA	TRBJ2-7	AISDPSGGRSSYEQY
TRBV6-1	NA	TRBJ1-5	ASLESNQPQH
TRBV30	many	TRBJ2-2	AWIRPRAGELF
TRBV7-2	NA	TRBJ2-3	ASSFMGVADTQY
TRBV9	few	TRBJ2-1	ASSPSWLGNEQF
TRBV25-1	few	TRBJ1-2	ATRDSLYGYT
TRBV7-9	few	TRBJ1-1	ASSSGVLNTEAF
TRBV5-1	NA	TRBJ2-7	ASSRQQGLDEQY
TRBV4-1	few	TRBJ2-7	ASSQDPSGSSYEQY
TRBV28	NA	TRBJ1-5	ASSLRHSGNQPQH
TRBV7-3	few	TRBJ2-3	ASSELTDTQY
TRBV5-4	NA	TRBJ1-6	ASSRDRDRGNSPLH
TRBV4-2	NA	TRBJ1-5	ASSQDHGQPQH
TRBV11-3	NA	TRBJ2-7	ASSLDLSSEQY
TRBV28	NA	TRBJ2-5	ASSARGPQETQY
TRBV6-5	once	TRBJ1-1	ASRTGFTEAF